This T cell receptor (beta chain) was documented in a study of molecular identifiers for immune sequencing clone quantification. General study results and limits: Clones above 20 RNA copies contained over 98% of effector molecules but under 1% of naive ones.

TCRdb reanalysed the PCR reads using MiXCR and keeps one entry per CDR3 protein. The sample carries 400,000 to 600,000 distinct CDR3 sequences, around 23% recorded once. The V gene lost 5 bases and the J gene lost 6 bases, with 16 bases spanning the gap. CDR1 and CDR2 (germline): LGHDT, YNNKEL (reference sequence). The CDR3 has 15 residues. This clonotype was recorded a few times. Its antigen is undetermined. The chain employs TRBV3-1 and TRBJ2-2; perhaps TRBD1 as D (5 bases). Sequenced: naive CD8+ T cells from blood, with Jurkat cell RNA spiked in. The subset denotes: FACS-sorted CD8+CD4-CCR7+CD45RA+ naive T cells. This receptor was obtained from a human donor in good health. Some libraries in this study had Jurkat cell RNA spiked in. This CDR3 reads CASSAGHLYAGELFF. DNA of the CDR3: TGTGCCAGCAGCGCCGGACACCTTTACGCCGGGGAGCTGTTTTTT.